These 21 T cell receptor beta chains share one sample of origin, sequenced in a study of shared clonotypes between healthy human individuals (dated by TCRdb to 2020 to 2021). Library generation was performed with the immunoSEQ multiplex PCR assay. This is the immuneACCESS table as TCRdb keeps it, with only in-frame sequences that have V and J called. A part of the clones is gone; compared with another copy, unresolved V genes explain less than half, and the rest is unexplained. For this sample the table gives 450,000 to 600,000 clones, of which approximately 85% were detected only once. The top ten constitute 13% of the sample. Sequencing was performed on PBMCs. These receptor sequences come from a woman between 40 and 50 years old in good health. Some clones in this sample may be carry-over from other donors' samples.

The J gene is TRBJ2-5, the V gene TRBV27, with 8 bases fitting TRBD1. The germline gives CDR1 MNHEY, CDR2 SMNVEV (reference sequence). Trimming removed 1 base from V and 2 bases from J; junction bases left unmatched: 6. This CDR3 has 16 residues. The CDR3 nucleotides read TGTGCCAGCAGTTTATGGCAGGGGGCTAATCAAGAGACCCAGTACTTC. It translates to CASSLWQGANQETQYF.

This chain connects TRBV18 to TRBJ2-3; 12 positions agree with TRBD1. Germline V gene sequence: CDR1 KGHSH, CDR2 LQKENI. Trimming removed 1 base from V and 4 bases from J; junction bases left unmatched: 3. This CDR3 has 16 residues. CDR3 protein: CASSPRDRGRSDTQYF. The CDR3 DNA reads as TGTGCCAGCTCACCACGGGACAGGGGGCGCTCAGATACGCAGTATTTT.

A single count supports this clone. The chain employs TRBV28 and TRBJ1-5; 7 bases map to TRBD1. There are 15 residues in the CDR3. Germline CDR1 MDHEN, CDR2 SYDVKM. V dropped 6 bases and J dropped 6; count of bases not matched to a gene: 11. This chain's CDR3 is CASSPSTGLTQPQHF. CDR3 coding DNA: TGTGCCAGCAGCCCCTCGACAGGGTTGACTCAGCCCCAGCATTTT.

The gene calls are TRBV9 and TRBJ1-1, with D possibly matching TRBD1 (5 bases). The CDR3 covers 14 residues. V was clipped by 4 bases and J by 5 bases, with 15 bases between them. Germline CDR1 reads SGDLS; CDR2 reads YYNGEE. CDR3 nucleotide sequence: TGTGCCAGCAGCCCCCACGGGGCGGGAACTGAAGCTTTCTTT. As protein: CASSPHGAGTEAFF.

In this sample, this clone turned up a few times. J is TRBJ2-5 and V is TRBV7-9, with 14 bases lining up with TRBD2. The J call may be faulty, since TRBJ2-7 better matches the DNA end. This CDR3 spans 16 amino acids. Germline-derived CDR1 and CDR2 are SEHNR and FQNEAQ (reference sequence). The CDR3 loop is CASSRPGTSGSTEQYF. The CDR3 nucleotides are TGTGCCAGCAGTCGTCCCGGGACTAGCGGGAGTACCGAGCAGTACTTC.

The V and J genes are TRBV7-7 and TRBJ1-1, with D possibly TRBD1 on 5 matching bases. V lost 0 bases and J 3 bases, leaving 5 bases between the germline ends. The CDR3 totals 13 residues. Germline V gives CDR1 SSHAT, CDR2 FNYEAQ (reference sequence). The CDR3 protein is CASSLAGDTEAFF. The CDR3 coding sequence is TGTGCCAGCAGCTTAGCAGGGGACACTGAAGCTTTCTTT.

The rearrangement uses TRBV27 and TRBJ2-5; the match to TRBD2 covers 8 bases. CDR3 length: 15 residues. From germline, CDR1 is MNHEY and CDR2 SMNVEV (reference sequence). The V gene end was trimmed by 5 bases and the J gene end by 4 bases; junction bases not matched to a gene: 9. The CDR3 region has the DNA TGTGCCAGCAGTCCCCGGGACGGGAGGGGAGAGACCCAGTACTTC. Protein product: CASSPRDGRGETQYF.

The chain couples TRBV7-8 to TRBJ2-2; the D is unclear. The CDR3 spans 15 residues. CDR1 and CDR2 from the germline V gene are SGHVS and FQNEAQ. V lost 1 base and J lost 2, with 8 bases in between. For the CDR3, the DNA is TGTGCCAGCAGCTTAGAAGTGGCTAACACCGGGGAGCTGTTTTTT. It specifies CASSLEVANTGELFF.

This clone was picked up a small number of times. The chain has TRBV28 and TRBJ1-1; no definite D call. The CDR3 extends over 14 amino acids. The germline V and J ends were trimmed by 5 bases and 1 base, with 11 bases remaining between them. The germline V gene encodes CDR1 MDHEN and CDR2 SYDVKM. The CDR3 is CASSITWENTEAFF. The CDR3 nucleotides read TGTGCCAGCAGTATTACGTGGGAGAACACTGAAGCTTTCTTT.

The chain combines TRBV5-4 with TRBJ2-7, with D possibly being TRBD1 (6 bases). Trimming cost V 0 bases and J 0 bases, with 10 bases left between them. The CDR3 spans 15 residues. Per the germline V gene, CDR1 is SGHNT and CDR2 is YYREEE (reference sequence). CDR3 amino acids: CASSLVQGSSYEQYF. The CDR3 DNA is TGTGCCAGCAGCTTGGTTCAGGGGAGCTCCTACGAGCAGTACTTC. Drawing the rest from reference TRBV5-4 and TRBJ2-7, the complete variable domain is ETGVTQSPTHLIKTRGQQVTLRCSSQSGHNTVSWYQQALGQGPQFIFQYYREEENGRGNFPPRFSGLQFPNYSSELNVNALELDDSALYLCASSLVQGSSYEQYFGPGTRLTVT.

This clone was seen just once. DNA for the CDR3: TGTGCCATCACCCCGGGACTTTCCACAGATACGCAGTATTTT. It yields the protein CAITPGLSTDTQYF. The chain has TRBV10-3 and TRBJ2-3, with a weak D call TRBD2 (6 bases). CDR1 is ENHRY and CDR2 is SYGVKD in the germline V gene. The CDR3 runs to 14 residues. V was clipped by 7 bases and J by 2 bases, with 13 bases between them.

Only one count was recorded for this clone. This chain links TRBV10-3 with TRBJ2-3; 10 bases line up with TRBD1. The germline gives CDR1 ENHRY, CDR2 SYGVKD. Trimming removed 0 bases from V and 3 bases from J; junction bases left unmatched: 3. The CDR3 is 16 residues long. In DNA, the CDR3 is TGTGCCATCAGTGAGTCCCGGACAGGGGGGACAGATACGCAGTATTTT. Protein: CAISESRTGGTDTQYF.

This clone was recorded a few times. CDR3 region: CASSVGDSRYEQYF. CDR3 in DNA: TGTGCCAGCAGCGTGGGGGACAGCCGCTACGAGCAGTACTTC. This chain links TRBV9 with TRBJ2-7; 7 bases fit TRBD1. The CDR3 contains 14 residues. CDR1 is SGDLS and CDR2 is YYNGEE in the germline V gene. V lost 2 bases and J lost 3; bases outside the gene matches: 5.

With regard to this clone: The identical CDR3 is also encoded by other nucleotide sequences in the sample. The genes are TRBV9 and TRBJ1-2, with TRBD1 as a possible D gene (5 bases). Trimming shortened V by 3 bases and J by 5 bases, and 8 bases separated the two germline ends. Per the germline V gene, CDR1 is SGDLS and CDR2 is YYNGEE. The CDR3 contains 12 residues. The chain's CDR3 is CASSAGEYGYTF. The CDR3 DNA is TGTGCCAGCAGCGCGGGGGAGTATGGCTACACCTTC.

To note about this clone: Given a much more abundant clone one base away, this may be a read error. The chain carries TRBV20-1 and TRBJ1-4; D remains unclear. The CDR3 contains 11 residues. V lost 4 bases and J 10 bases, leaving 10 bases between the germline ends. The germline gives CDR1 DFQATT, CDR2 SNEGSKA (reference sequence). CDR3 sequence reads: CSANRNGKLFF. Here the CDR3 DNA reads TGCAGTGCTAATCGAAACGGAAAACTGTTTTTT.

The rearrangement uses TRBV5-4 and TRBJ2-7; D uncertain. The V end was cut by 1 base, the J end by 4 bases, with 12 bases between. Germline CDR1 and CDR2: SGHNT and YYREEE (reference sequence). The CDR3 has 14 residues. In nucleotides, the CDR3 is TGTGCCAGCAGCTTGTATCTGACATCATACGAGCAGTACTTC. It yields the protein CASSLYLTSYEQYF.

This clone was seen only once. V and J are TRBV4-2 and TRBJ1-2, with D possibly TRBD1 on 5 matching bases. The CDR3 is made up of 14 amino acids. Germline V CDR1 and CDR2: LGHNA, YNFKEQ. Trimming cost V 1 base and J 8 bases, with 14 bases left between them. CDR3: CASSQGGDKRGYTF. In DNA form, the CDR3 reads TGTGCCAGCAGCCAAGGGGGGGATAAGAGGGGCTACACCTTC.

About this clone: Other DNA sequences from this sample encode an identical CDR3 as well. The gene calls are TRBV9 and TRBJ2-3; TRBD2 might be the D (6 bases). Trimming took 0 bases from V and 4 from J, leaving 6 bases between them. CDR1 and CDR2 (germline): SGDLS, YYNGEE. The CDR3 sequence is 13 residues long. CDR3 residues: CASSVAGADTQYF. The CDR3 region has the DNA TGTGCCAGCAGCGTAGCGGGAGCAGATACGCAGTATTTT.

This chain uses TRBV5-1 with TRBJ2-7; 12 positions agree with TRBD2. Unmatched junction bases numbered 10, after V lost 0 bases and J lost 3 bases. Germline V gene sequence: CDR1 SGHRS, CDR2 YFSETQ. The CDR3 sequence is 18 residues long. CDR3 sequence (DNA): TGCGCCAGCAGCTTGGCCCCAGCAACTAGCGGGAGGTACTACGAGCAGTACTTC. Its protein product is CASSLAPATSGRYYEQYF.

The chain joins TRBV18 to TRBJ1-2; no definite D call. CDR1 is KGHSH and CDR2 is LQKENI in the germline V gene. Trimming removed 1 base at V and 4 bases at J, with 7 bases between. This CDR3 is built from 13 residues. CDR3 nucleotide sequence: TGTGCCAGCTCACCACTAGAGACCTATGGCTACACCTTC. It codes for CASSPLETYGYTF.

V usage is TRBV9 and J usage is TRBJ2-7; 11 nucleotides line up with TRBD2. Germline CDR1 is SGDLS and CDR2 is YYNGEE. V lost 1 base, J lost 4 bases, and 7 bases stayed unmatched. There are 16 residues in the CDR3. Written as DNA, the CDR3 is TGTGCCAGCAGCGTACGTACTAGCGGGAGTCTATACGAGCAGTACTTC. Translation gives CASSVRTSGSLYEQYF. The variable domain in full, with the rest retrieved from reference TRBV9 and TRBJ2-7, is DSGVTQTPKHLITATGQRVTLRCSPRSGDLSVYWYQQSLDQGLQFLIQYYNGEERAKGNILERFSAQQFPDLHSELNLSSLELGDSALYFCASSVRTSGSLYEQYFGPGTRLTVT.